The rows below give T cell receptor beta chains drawn from one sample of a study of CD8+CD57+ T cells in acquired aplastic anemia. Each CDR3 protein is one row after TCRdb ran MiXCR on the reads. The table has 300,000 or so distinct CDR3 sequences, roughly three fifths seen once. What was sequenced was sorted CD4+, CD8+, or CD8+CD57+ T cells (not recorded which) from PBMCs. These TCRs come from a human donor with severe aplastic anemia or a healthy control (not recorded which). Each CDR3 is given with its conserved first and last residue. A D gene is named only where the DNA matches it firmly. Not all rows give a size; the values are once, few, many and, for expanded clones, a class.

size	J	D	V	CDR3	DNA
-	TRBJ1-1	TRBD1	TRBV29-1	CSVGQGNRNTEAFF	TGCAGCGTTGGACAGGGGAATCGTAACACTGAAGCTTTCTTT
few	TRBJ1-2	TRBD1	TRBV2	CASREGTATNYGYTF	TGTGCCAGCAGGGAAGGGACAGCAACTAACTATGGCTACACCTTC
-	TRBJ1-1	-	TRBV5-1	CASSLLSQGNTEAFF	TGCGCCAGCAGCTTGCTCTCCCAGGGAAACACTGAAGCTTTCTTT
-	TRBJ1-2	-	TRBV7-9	CASSPGQFYGYTF	TGTGCCAGCTCACCAGGGCAATTTTATGGCTACACCTTC
-	TRBJ1-1	-	TRBV7-9	CASSDRQAYNTEAFF	TGTGCCAGTAGCGATCGACAGGCCTACAACACTGAAGCTTTCTTT
many	TRBJ2-1	-	TRBV29-1	CSVATPRLGPNEQFF	TGCAGCGTCGCCACCCCCAGGTTGGGACCCAATGAGCAGTTCTTC
-	TRBJ2-7	-	TRBV20-1	CSASPGSNTYEQYF	TGCAGTGCTTCCCCGGGGAGTAATACCTACGAGCAGTACTTC
-	TRBJ2-7	-	TRBV7-9	CASSLQGTLHEQYF	TGTGCCAGCAGCCTACAAGGGACATTACACGAGCAGTACTTC
-	TRBJ2-1	-	TRBV15	CATSRDAWISYNEQFF	TGCGCCACCAGCAGAGATGCGTGGATCTCCTACAATGAGCAGTTCTTC
-	TRBJ2-5	-	TRBV10-2	CASSEATVETQYF	TGCGCCAGCAGTGAGGCGACAGTAGAGACCCAGTACTTC
-	TRBJ2-5	TRBD1	TRBV29-1	CSVAERGRTETQYF	TGCAGCGTTGCCGAGAGGGGGCGCACAGAGACCCAGTACTTC
many	TRBJ1-3	-	TRBV6-6	CASSPRWDTIYF	TGTGCCAGCAGCCCGAGGTGGGACACCATATATTTT
-	TRBJ1-5	-	TRBV20-1	CSASVLHDRQPQHF	TGCAGTGCTAGCGTACTACACGATCGGCAGCCCCAGCATTTT
many	TRBJ2-3	TRBD2	TRBV20-1	CSAPETSGGNTDTQYF	TGCAGTGCTCCTGAGACTAGCGGGGGAAACACAGATACGCAGTATTTT
-	TRBJ2-3	-	TRBV20-1	CSANGLNTDTQYF	TGCAGTGCGAACGGGCTGAACACAGATACGCAGTATTTT
once	TRBJ2-7	TRBD1	TRBV19	CASTKQQGSYYEQYF	TGTGCCAGTACCAAACAACAGGGGTCCTACTACGAGCAGTACTTC
many	TRBJ2-5	-	TRBV2	CASSPVGARETQYF	TGTGCCAGCAGCCCAGTAGGGGCGCGTGAGACCCAGTACTTC
-	TRBJ1-5	TRBD1	TRBV19	CASSRQGVNQPQHF	TGTGCCAGTAGTAGACAGGGTGTTAATCAGCCCCAGCATTTT
many	TRBJ2-1	TRBD2	TRBV7-2	CASRPQVGLAGGSSYNEQFF	TGTGCCAGCAGGCCCCAGGTCGGACTAGCGGGGGGGAGCTCCTACAATGAGCAGTTCTTC
-	TRBJ1-1	TRBD1	TRBV20-1	CSAMDRGEFEAFF	TGCAGTGCGATGGACAGGGGCGAGTTTGAAGCTTTCTTT
many	TRBJ2-1	-	TRBV5-1	CASSLRGRGGGQFF	TGCGCCAGCAGCTTGAGGGGAAGAGGCGGTGGGCAGTTCTTC
many	TRBJ2-7	-	TRBV20-1	CSARAPLSGRNEQYF	TGCAGTGCTAGAGCCCCTCTTTCGGGGAGAAACGAGCAGTACTTC